These 28 T cell receptor beta chains originate from one sample sequenced in a study of cytomegalovirus exposure and HLA in healthy donors. The PCR used 60 Vbeta and 13 Jbeta primers. The data were produced by immunoSEQ multiplex PCR, yet TCRdb's version contains in-frame clones alone and is incomplete. The data show fewer than 150,000 clones, roughly 77% seen once. Sequencing used PBMCs. These receptors all come from a young man in good health and CMV-seronegative.

The chain links TRBV28 to TRBJ2-5, with D possibly being TRBD1 (6 bases). CDR1 is MDHEN and CDR2 is SYDVKM in the germline V gene. Trimming stripped 5 bases from V and 4 bases from J, with 17 bases between. The CDR3 has 15 residues. CDR3 coding DNA: TGTGCCAGCAGTCCCCCAGGGGATCGGGTAGAGACCCAGTACTTC. It encodes CASSPPGDRVETQYF.

This chain connects TRBV28 to TRBJ1-1; 10 nucleotides align to TRBD1. Germline loops: CDR1 MDHEN, CDR2 SYDVKM. The CDR3 loop spans 14 amino acids. Trimming cost V 6 bases and J 7 bases; bases outside gene matches: 8. The CDR3 DNA follows: TGTGCCAGCAGGGGGGGACAGGGGTTTGGTGAAGCTTTCTTT. Translated, it gives CASRGGQGFGEAFF.

Comment on this clone: This could be a read error, since a much larger clone is one nucleotide away. DNA for the CDR3: TGTGCCAGCAGCTTGGACAGCGAAAAACTGTTTTTT. It specifies CASSLDSEKLFF. J is TRBJ1-4 and V is TRBV7-9, with D perhaps matching TRBD1 (6 bases). The CDR3 has 12 amino acids. V lost 3 bases and J 8 bases, leaving 7 bases between the germline ends. Per the germline V gene, CDR1 is SEHNR and CDR2 is FQNEAQ (reference sequence).

V gene TRBV6-5 combines with J gene TRBJ1-2, with D perhaps TRBD1 (5 bases). V lost 2 bases, J lost 3 bases, and 13 bases lay in between. The CDR3 runs 15 residues. From germline, CDR1 is MNHEY and CDR2 SVGAGI. The CDR3 here is CASSYGRGSYYGYTF. The CDR3 DNA sequence: TGTGCCAGCAGTTACGGAAGGGGATCTTACTATGGCTACACCTTC.

This sequence joins TRBV6-1 and TRBJ2-5; possible D gene TRBD1, 6 bases. The J call may not be correct, given that the DNA end is closer to TRBJ2-7. This CDR3 spans 13 amino acids. Germline V lookup: CDR1 MNHNS, CDR2 SASEGT. CDR3 nucleotide sequence: TGTGCCAGCAGTGCGGGACACCGCTACGAGCAGTACTTC. Translation: CASSAGHRYEQYF.

In DNA form, the CDR3 reads TGCAGCGTCGGGATTGGGACAACGAGCTCCTACGAGCAGTACTTC. It codes for CSVGIGTTSSYEQYF. V usage is TRBV29-1 and J usage is TRBJ2-7, with a tentative D call TRBD1 (6 bases). Germline CDR1 is SQVTM and CDR2 is ANQGSEA. Trimming pared 6 bases from V and 0 bases from J, leaving 18 bases between. The CDR3 length is 15 residues.

The J gene is TRBJ1-3, the V gene TRBV19; 7 bases are a match to TRBD1. With 3 bases clipped from V and 3 bases from J, the junction kept 2 bases outside the gene matches. The CDR3 runs 14 residues. In germline, CDR1 is LNHDA, CDR2 SQIVND (reference sequence). The CDR3 DNA reads as TGTGCCAGTAGTATCGGACAGGTTGGAAACACCATATATTTT. Translation gives CASSIGQVGNTIYF.

The gene calls are TRBV28 and TRBJ2-7, with 8 nucleotides matching TRBD1. Germline trimming cut 8 bases from V and 3 bases from J; bases unmatched to any gene: 6. Germline CDR1 and CDR2: MDHEN and SYDVKM. The CDR3 totals 13 residues. The CDR3: CASGRQGIYEQYF. CDR3 in DNA: TGTGCCAGCGGCCGACAGGGGATCTACGAGCAGTACTTC.

The chain recombines TRBV19 with TRBJ1-2; TRBD1 matches 8 bases. The J segment lost 7 bases and the V segment lost 7 bases, leaving 11 bases of the junction unmatched. From germline, CDR1 is LNHDA and CDR2 SQIVND (reference sequence). The CDR3 length is 14 residues. CDR3 bases: TGTGCCAGTAACGACGGACAGGGAGAATCTGGCTACACCTTC. This sequence encodes CASNDGQGESGYTF.

A few counts support this clone. This chain joins TRBV19 and TRBJ2-7; 10 bases are shared with TRBD1. V was clipped by 5 bases and J by 6 bases; unmatched bases: 7. This CDR3 comprises 14 residues. Looked up from germline, CDR1 is LNHDA and CDR2 is SQIVND (reference sequence). The CDR3 loop is CASSPGTGVFEQYF. DNA for the CDR3: TGTGCCAGTAGTCCCGGGACAGGGGTTTTCGAGCAGTACTTC. Together with reference TRBV19 and TRBJ2-7, the CDR3 gives the full variable domain: DGGITQSPKYLFRKEGQNVTLSCEQNLNHDAMYWYRQDPGQGLRLIYYSQIVNDFQKGDIAEGYSVSREKKESFPLTVTSAQKNPTAFYLCASSPGTGVFEQYFGPGTRLTVT.

The rearrangement links TRBV15 to TRBJ2-7, with TRBD2 matching over 7 bases. This CDR3 contains 13 residues. With 4 bases clipped from V and 6 bases from J, the junction kept 6 bases outside the gene matches. In germline, CDR1 is LNHNV, CDR2 YYDKDF (reference sequence). The CDR3 reads CATSTRSSGEQYF. Written as DNA, the CDR3 is TGTGCCACCAGCACCCGATCTAGCGGCGAGCAGTACTTC.

The chain recombines TRBV5-4 with TRBJ1-2, with D tentatively TRBD1 (6 bases). Germline-derived CDR1 and CDR2 are SGHNT and YYREEE (reference sequence). Trimming pared 0 bases from V and 3 bases from J, leaving 9 bases between. There are 14 residues in the CDR3. The CDR3 loop reads CASSLAGGDYGYTF. The CDR3 nucleotides read TGTGCCAGCAGCTTGGCGGGGGGCGACTATGGCTACACCTTC.

The genes are TRBV28 and TRBJ1-2, with no clear D. Trimming pared 5 bases from V and 5 bases from J, leaving 15 bases between. CDR1 and CDR2 (germline): MDHEN, SYDVKM. This CDR3 contains 14 residues. The CDR3 here is CASSLGIRGYGYTF. The CDR3 DNA is TGTGCCAGCAGTCTAGGGATCCGGGGATATGGCTACACCTTC.

The J gene is TRBJ2-2, the V gene TRBV11-2, with 7 bases fitting TRBD1. The CDR3 spans 15 residues. V lost 3 bases and J lost 5; bases outside the gene matches: 6. Germline assignment: CDR1 SGHAT and CDR2 FQNNGV. CDR3 DNA sequence: TGTGCCAGCAGCTTTGTCCAGGGGGTAACCGGGGAGCTGTTTTTT. The encoded protein is CASSFVQGVTGELFF. Together with reference TRBV11-2 and TRBJ2-2, the CDR3 gives the full variable domain: EAGVAQSPRYKIIEKRQSVAFWCNPISGHATLYWYQQILGQGPKLLIQFQNNGVVDDSQLPKDRFSAERLKGVDSTLKIQPAKLEDSAVYLCASSFVQGVTGELFFGEGSRLTVL.

Comment on this clone: Other DNA sequences in the sample encode the same CDR3. The chain has TRBV15 and TRBJ1-5; D unresolved. Germline V lookup: CDR1 LNHNV, CDR2 YYDKDF (reference sequence). V shed 0 bases and J shed 7 bases, with 4 bases lying between them. The CDR3 covers 12 residues. CDR3 sequence (DNA): TGTGCCACCAGCAGAGATCAGCAGCCCCAGCATTTT. Translated: CATSRDQQPQHF.

The chain has TRBV19 and TRBJ1-5; 7 bases agree with TRBD1. CDR1 is LNHDA and CDR2 is SQIVND in the germline V gene (reference sequence). With 6 bases clipped from V and 0 bases from J, the junction kept 5 bases outside the gene matches. CDR3 size: 15 residues. The CDR3 bases are TGTGCCAGTAGCCCGACAGGGTATAGCAATCAGCCCCAGCATTTT. Translation gives CASSPTGYSNQPQHF.

J is TRBJ2-5 and V is TRBV5-4; maybe TRBD1 (7 bases). Germline lookup yields CDR1 SGHNT and CDR2 YYREEE (reference sequence). The V end lost 4 bases, the J end lost 4 bases, and 20 bases lay between the germline ends. CDR3 length equals 16 residues. This CDR3 reads CASSRGGRGEGETQYF. The CDR3 nucleotides read TGTGCCAGCAGCCGGGGCGGCAGGGGGGAAGGAGAGACCCAGTACTTC.

The chain has TRBV5-1 and TRBJ2-7, with 10 bases that match TRBD1. V was pared by 3 bases and J by 5 bases, with 8 bases of the junction left unmatched. CDR1 SGHRS and CDR2 YFSETQ come from the germline V gene. CDR3 length: 15 amino acids. CDR3 DNA: TGCGCCAGCAGCTCGGGACAGGGGACAGGCCACGAGCAGTACTTC. Translation gives CASSSGQGTGHEQYF.

The chain combines TRBV18 with TRBJ1-2; TRBD1 agrees at 8 bases. The CDR3 is 14 amino acids. From germline, CDR1 is KGHSH and CDR2 LQKENI. V was clipped by 2 bases and J by 5 bases; unmatched bases: 4. The CDR3 DNA is TGTGCCAGCTCACCAGGGACAGGAACATATGGCTACACCTTC. As protein: CASSPGTGTYGYTF.

The chain has TRBV6-5 and TRBJ2-7; TRBD2 agrees at 7 bases. The V gene end was trimmed by 10 bases and the J gene end by 4 bases; junction bases not matched to a gene: 16. CDR1 and CDR2 (germline): MNHEY, SVGAGI. The CDR3 consists of 15 residues. Here the CDR3 DNA reads TGTGCCACCGCCGATGGGGGGGTTTCCCCATACGAGCAGTACTTC. Translation: CATADGGVSPYEQYF.

The V call is TRBV30, the J call TRBJ2-1; D possibly corresponds to TRBD2 (5 bases). Germline CDR1 is GTSNPN and CDR2 is SVGIG (reference sequence). The CDR3 extends over 14 amino acids. The V end was cut by 2 bases, the J end by 6 bases, with 14 bases between. The CDR3 DNA sequence: TGTGCCTGGAGTATTCGGACTGAGGGCAATGAGCAGTTCTTC. Translating gives CAWSIRTEGNEQFF.

V gene TRBV27 combines with J gene TRBJ1-2; 11 positions match TRBD1. CDR3 size: 16 residues. The germline V gene has CDR1 MNHEY and CDR2 SMNVEV (reference sequence). J gave up 4 bases and V 6 bases, and 10 bases lay outside the gene matches. This chain's CDR3 is CASRRTGGAGFYGYTF. The CDR3, as DNA: TGTGCCAGCAGGAGGACAGGGGGCGCGGGCTTCTATGGCTACACCTTC.

The chain recombines TRBV19 with TRBJ2-7, with TRBD1 matching over 7 bases. V lost 6 bases to trimming and J lost 3 bases; unmatched junction nucleotides: 11. The CDR3 is 15 amino acids. Per germline, CDR1 LNHDA and CDR2 SQIVND (reference sequence). The CDR3 DNA reads TGTGCCAGTAGCCCCCTCGGGACAGCAAACTACGAGCAGTACTTC. It codes for CASSPLGTANYEQYF.

There are a few counts of this clone. The chain carries TRBV7-9 and TRBJ2-7; the match to TRBD1 covers 8 bases. Germline assignment: CDR1 SEHNR and CDR2 FQNEAQ (reference sequence). V lost 2 bases to trimming and J lost 6 bases; unmatched junction nucleotides: 3. There are 13 residues in the CDR3. The CDR3 spells CASSLQGAGEQYF. DNA of the CDR3: TGTGCCAGCAGCTTACAGGGGGCGGGCGAGCAGTACTTC.

The chain's CDR3 is CASSYAGSPLHF. In DNA form, the CDR3 reads TGTGCCAGCAGTTACGCAGGGTCACCCCTCCACTTT. This rearrangement joins TRBV6-5 to TRBJ1-6, with TRBD1 as a possible D gene (5 bases). The ends were cut back, 2 bases at V and 10 bases at J, with 6 bases in the middle. The CDR3 loop spans 12 amino acids. Germline loops: CDR1 MNHEY, CDR2 SVGAGI.

The V gene is TRBV30, the J gene TRBJ2-1; perhaps TRBD2 as D (6 bases). Per the germline V gene, CDR1 is GTSNPN and CDR2 is SVGIG (reference sequence). The V and J ends lost 4 bases and 8 bases respectively, with 12 bases between them. This CDR3 comprises 12 residues. This CDR3 is CAWNAGTDEQFF. The CDR3 nucleotides read TGTGCCTGGAATGCGGGAACCGATGAGCAGTTCTTC.

V gene TRBV5-1 combines with J gene TRBJ2-1; a weak D match, TRBD2 (6 bases). This CDR3 is built from 17 residues. Germline V CDR1 and CDR2: SGHRS, YFSETQ. Between the trimmed V and J ends, which lost 4 bases and 4 bases, there was a span of 21 bases. Here the CDR3 reads CASSAGTRRHQYNEQFF. Here the CDR3 DNA reads TGCGCCAGCAGCGCCGGGACTCGACGCCATCAGTACAATGAGCAGTTCTTC.

The V gene is TRBV19, the J gene TRBJ1-1; 10 bases map to TRBD1. The germline V gene has CDR1 LNHDA and CDR2 SQIVND (reference sequence). The CDR3 totals 15 residues. V trimming: 5 bases; J trimming: 10 bases; junction bases outside the gene matches: 13. The CDR3 loop is CASSGDRGFATSAFF. CDR3 DNA: TGTGCCAGTAGTGGGGACAGGGGTTTCGCTACATCAGCTTTCTTT.